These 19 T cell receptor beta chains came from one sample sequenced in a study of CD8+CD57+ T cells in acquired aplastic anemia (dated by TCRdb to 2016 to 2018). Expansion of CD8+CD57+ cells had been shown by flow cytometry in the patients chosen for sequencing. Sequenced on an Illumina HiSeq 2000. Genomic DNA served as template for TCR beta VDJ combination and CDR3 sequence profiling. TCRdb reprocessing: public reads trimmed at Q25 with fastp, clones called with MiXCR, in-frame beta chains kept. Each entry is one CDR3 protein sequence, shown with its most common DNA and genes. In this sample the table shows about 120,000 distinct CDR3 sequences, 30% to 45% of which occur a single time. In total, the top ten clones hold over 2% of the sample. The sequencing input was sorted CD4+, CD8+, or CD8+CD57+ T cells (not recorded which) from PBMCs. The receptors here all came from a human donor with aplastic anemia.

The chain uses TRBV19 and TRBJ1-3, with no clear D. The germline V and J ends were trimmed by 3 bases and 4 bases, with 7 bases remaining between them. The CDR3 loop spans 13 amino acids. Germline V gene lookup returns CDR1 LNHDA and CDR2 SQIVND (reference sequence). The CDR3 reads CASSMVEGNTIYF. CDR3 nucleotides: TGTGCCAGTAGTATGGTAGAAGGAAACACCATATATTTT.

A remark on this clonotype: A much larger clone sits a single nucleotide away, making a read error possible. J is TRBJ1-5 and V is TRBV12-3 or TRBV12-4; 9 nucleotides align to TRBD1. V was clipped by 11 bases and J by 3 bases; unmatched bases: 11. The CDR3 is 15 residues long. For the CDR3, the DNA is TGTGCCCGCACCCGGGGACAGGGAATCAATCAGCCCCAGCATTTT. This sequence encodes CARTRGQGINQPQHF.

In nucleotides, the CDR3 is TGTGCTACCCACCCTGGGACAGTCCGTTGTTGGCAGTATTTT. Translated: CATHPGTVRCWQYF. The chain combines TRBV27 with TRBJ2-3; TRBD1 matches at 7 bases. Germline CDR1 reads MNHEY; CDR2 reads SMNVEV (reference sequence). This CDR3 is built from 14 residues.

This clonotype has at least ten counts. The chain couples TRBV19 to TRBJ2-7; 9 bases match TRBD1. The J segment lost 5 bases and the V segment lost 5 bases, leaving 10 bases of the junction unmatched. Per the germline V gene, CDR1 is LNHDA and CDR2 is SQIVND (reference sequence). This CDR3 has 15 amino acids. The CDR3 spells CASSGTGTSSHEQYF. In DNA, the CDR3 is TGTGCCAGTAGTGGGACAGGGACGTCTTCCCACGAGCAGTACTTC.

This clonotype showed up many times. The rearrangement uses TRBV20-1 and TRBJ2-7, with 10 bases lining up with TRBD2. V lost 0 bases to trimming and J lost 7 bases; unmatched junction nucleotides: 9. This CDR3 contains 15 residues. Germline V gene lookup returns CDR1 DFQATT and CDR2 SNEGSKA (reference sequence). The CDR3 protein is CSARDLPSGGVEQYF. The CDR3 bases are TGCAGTGCTAGAGATCTTCCAAGCGGGGGGGTAGAGCAGTACTTC.

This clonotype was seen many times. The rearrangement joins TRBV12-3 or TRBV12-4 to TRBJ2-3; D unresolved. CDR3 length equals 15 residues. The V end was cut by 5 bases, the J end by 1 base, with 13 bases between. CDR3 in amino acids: CASSQAGPGTDTQYF. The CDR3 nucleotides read TGTGCCAGCAGTCAGGCCGGGCCGGGCACAGATACGCAGTATTTT.

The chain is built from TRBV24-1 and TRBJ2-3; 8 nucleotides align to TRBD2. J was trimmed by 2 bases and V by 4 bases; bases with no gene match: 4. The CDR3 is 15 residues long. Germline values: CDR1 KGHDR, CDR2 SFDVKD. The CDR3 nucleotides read TGTGCCACCAGTGACCTTAGCGGGAACACAGATACGCAGTATTTT. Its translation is CATSDLSGNTDTQYF.

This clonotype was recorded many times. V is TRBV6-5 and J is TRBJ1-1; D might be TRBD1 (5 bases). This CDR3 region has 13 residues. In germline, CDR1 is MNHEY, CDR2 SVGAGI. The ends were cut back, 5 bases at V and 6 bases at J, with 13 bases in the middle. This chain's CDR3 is CASSTGLGAEAFF. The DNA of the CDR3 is TGTGCCAGCAGTACGGGACTGGGGGCTGAAGCTTTCTTT.

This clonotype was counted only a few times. The CDR3 region is CASSLTGFEAFF. DNA of the CDR3: TGTGCCAGCAGCTTGACAGGGTTTGAAGCTTTCTTT. The chain employs TRBV5-6 and TRBJ1-1, with D possibly matching TRBD1 (6 bases). Germline loops: CDR1 SGHDT, CDR2 YYEEEE. This CDR3 is 12 amino acids long. Trimming shortened V by 1 base and J by 7 bases, and 8 bases separated the two germline ends.

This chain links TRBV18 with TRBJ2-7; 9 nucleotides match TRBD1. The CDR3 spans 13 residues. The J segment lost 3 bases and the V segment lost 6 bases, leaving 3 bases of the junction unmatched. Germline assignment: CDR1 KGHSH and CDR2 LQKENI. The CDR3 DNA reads TGTGCCAGCTCCCGGACAGGGGACTACGAGCAGTACTTC. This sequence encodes CASSRTGDYEQYF.

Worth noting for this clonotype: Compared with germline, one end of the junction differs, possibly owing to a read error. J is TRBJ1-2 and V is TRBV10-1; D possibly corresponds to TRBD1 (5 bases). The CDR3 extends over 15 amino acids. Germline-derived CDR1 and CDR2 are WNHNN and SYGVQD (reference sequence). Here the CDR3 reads CASSPDGGLNYGYTF. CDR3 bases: TGTGCCAGCTCACCGGACGGGGGACTCAACTATGGCTACACCTTC.

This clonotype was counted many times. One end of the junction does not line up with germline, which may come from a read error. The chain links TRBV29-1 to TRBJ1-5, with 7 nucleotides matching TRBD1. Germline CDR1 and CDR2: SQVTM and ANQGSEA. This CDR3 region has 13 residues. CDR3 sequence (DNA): TGCGGCGTGGGGGACAGTGGCAATCAGCCCCAGCATTTT. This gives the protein CGVGDSGNQPQHF.

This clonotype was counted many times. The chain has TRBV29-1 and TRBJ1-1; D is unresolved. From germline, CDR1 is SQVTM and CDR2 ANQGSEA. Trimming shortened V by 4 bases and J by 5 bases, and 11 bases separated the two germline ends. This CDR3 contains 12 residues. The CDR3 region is CSVGTLGTEAFF. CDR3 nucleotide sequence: TGCAGCGTTGGGACCCTTGGTACTGAAGCTTTCTTT.

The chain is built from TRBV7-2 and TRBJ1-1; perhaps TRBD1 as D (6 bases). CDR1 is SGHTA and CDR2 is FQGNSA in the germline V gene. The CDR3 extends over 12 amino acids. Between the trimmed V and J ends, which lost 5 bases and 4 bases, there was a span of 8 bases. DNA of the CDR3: TGTGCCAGCAGCGAGGGGGTCACTGAAGCTTTCTTT. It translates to CASSEGVTEAFF.

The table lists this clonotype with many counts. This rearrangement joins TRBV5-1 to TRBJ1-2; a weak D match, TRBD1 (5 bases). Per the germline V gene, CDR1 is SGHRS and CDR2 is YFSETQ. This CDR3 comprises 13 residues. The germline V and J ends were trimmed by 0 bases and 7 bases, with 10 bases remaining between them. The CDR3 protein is CASSLGGAGGYTF. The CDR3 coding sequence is TGCGCCAGCAGCTTGGGGGGCGCGGGTGGCTACACCTTC.

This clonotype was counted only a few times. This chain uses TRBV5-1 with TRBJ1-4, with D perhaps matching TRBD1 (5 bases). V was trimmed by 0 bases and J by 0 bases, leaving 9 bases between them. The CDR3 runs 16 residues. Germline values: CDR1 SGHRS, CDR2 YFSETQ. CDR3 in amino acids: CASSLAGASTNEKLFF. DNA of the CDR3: TGCGCCAGCAGCTTGGCCGGGGCCTCAACTAATGAAAAACTGTTTTTT.

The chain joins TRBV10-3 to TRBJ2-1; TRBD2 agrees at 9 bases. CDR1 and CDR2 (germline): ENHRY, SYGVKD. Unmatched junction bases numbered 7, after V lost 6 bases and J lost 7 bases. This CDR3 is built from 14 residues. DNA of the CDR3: TGTGCCATCAGGGAGCTAGCGGGATGGAATGAGCAGTTCTTC. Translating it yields CAIRELAGWNEQFF.

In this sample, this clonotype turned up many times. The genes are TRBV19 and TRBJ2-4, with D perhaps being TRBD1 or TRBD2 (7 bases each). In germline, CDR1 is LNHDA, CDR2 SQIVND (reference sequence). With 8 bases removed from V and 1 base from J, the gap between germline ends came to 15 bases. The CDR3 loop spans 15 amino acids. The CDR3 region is CASSQGGGAKNIQYF. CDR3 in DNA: TGTGCCAGTTCCCAGGGGGGGGGGGCCAAAAACATTCAGTACTTC.

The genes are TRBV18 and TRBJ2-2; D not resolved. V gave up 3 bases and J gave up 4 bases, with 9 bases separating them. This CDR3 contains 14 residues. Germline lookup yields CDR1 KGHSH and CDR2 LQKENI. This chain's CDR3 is CASSPSQPTGELFF. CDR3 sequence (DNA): TGTGCCAGCTCACCGTCGCAGCCCACCGGGGAGCTGTTTTTT. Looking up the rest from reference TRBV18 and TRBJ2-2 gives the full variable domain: NAGVMQNPRHLVRRRGQEARLRCSPMKGHSHVYWYRQLPEEGLKFMVYLQKENIIDESGMPKERFSAEFPKEGPSILRIQQVVRGDSAAYFCASSPSQPTGELFFGEGSRLTVL.